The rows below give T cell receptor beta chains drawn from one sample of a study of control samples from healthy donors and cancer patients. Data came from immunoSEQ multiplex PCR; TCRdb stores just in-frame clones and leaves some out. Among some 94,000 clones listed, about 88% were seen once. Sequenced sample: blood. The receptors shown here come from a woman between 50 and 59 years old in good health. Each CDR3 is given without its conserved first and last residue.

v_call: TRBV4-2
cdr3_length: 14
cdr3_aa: ASSQESGGANYGYT

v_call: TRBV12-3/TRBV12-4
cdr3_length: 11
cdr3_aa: ASSFVSTDTQY

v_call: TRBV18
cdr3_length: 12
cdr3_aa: ASRRGGIQETQY

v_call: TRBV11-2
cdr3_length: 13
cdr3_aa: ASSLRQGENYEQY

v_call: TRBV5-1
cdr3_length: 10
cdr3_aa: ASSLEGQPQH

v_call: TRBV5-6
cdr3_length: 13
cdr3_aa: ASSFGGGTGNTIY

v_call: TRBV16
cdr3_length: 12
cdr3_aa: ASSQGEGARGYT

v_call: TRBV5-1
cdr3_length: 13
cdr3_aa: ASSLEPGGNSPLH

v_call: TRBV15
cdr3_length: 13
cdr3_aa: ATSRDLGYEETQY

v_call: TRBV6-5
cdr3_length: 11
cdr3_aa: ASSRTSGYEQY

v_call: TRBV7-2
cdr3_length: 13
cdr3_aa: ASSRLAGDTGELF

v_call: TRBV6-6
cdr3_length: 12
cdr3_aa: ASSYAGYNSPLH

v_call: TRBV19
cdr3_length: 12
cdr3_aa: ASSTGTDSYEQY

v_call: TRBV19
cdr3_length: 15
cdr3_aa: ASNGAEGSPANYGYT

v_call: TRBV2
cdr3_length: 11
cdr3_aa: ASSEAGVVGYT

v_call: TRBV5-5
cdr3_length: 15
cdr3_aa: ASSLVGLLGGNQPQH

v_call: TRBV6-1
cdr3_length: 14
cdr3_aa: ASSEAQGWGNQPQH

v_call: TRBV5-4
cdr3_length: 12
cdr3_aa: ASSLESGANVLT

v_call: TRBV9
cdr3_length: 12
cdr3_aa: ASSPGHIFGEQY

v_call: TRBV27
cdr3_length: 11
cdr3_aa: ASSFNSVLGQF

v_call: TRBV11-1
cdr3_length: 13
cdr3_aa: ASSHRTSGGETQY

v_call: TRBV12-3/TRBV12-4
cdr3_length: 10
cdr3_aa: ASSPRTDTQY

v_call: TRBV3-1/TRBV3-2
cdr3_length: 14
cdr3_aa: ASSQVALGNKNIQY

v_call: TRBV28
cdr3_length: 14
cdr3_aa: ASSLVKDSGNQPQH

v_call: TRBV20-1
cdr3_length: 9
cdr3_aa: SVLRPEKLF

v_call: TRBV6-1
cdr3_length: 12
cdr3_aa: ASSDPGQIQPQH

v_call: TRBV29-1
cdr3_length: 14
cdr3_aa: SAQKVAGAGVNEQF

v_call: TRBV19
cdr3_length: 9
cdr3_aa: ASSRAHGYT

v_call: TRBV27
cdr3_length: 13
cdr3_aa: ASSKTGVGANVLT

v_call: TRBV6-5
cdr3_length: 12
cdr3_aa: ASTGQGLFGGYT

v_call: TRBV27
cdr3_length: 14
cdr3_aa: ASSFIGLAGAGELF

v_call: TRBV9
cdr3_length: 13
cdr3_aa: ASSVGGANTGELF

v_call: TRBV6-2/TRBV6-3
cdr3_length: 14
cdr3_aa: ASSRNRGQGNQPQH

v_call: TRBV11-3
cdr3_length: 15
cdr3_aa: ASSLAGAQLSTDTQY

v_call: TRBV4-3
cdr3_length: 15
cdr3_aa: ASSQDPPSGGAETQY

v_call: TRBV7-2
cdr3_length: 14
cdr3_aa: ASSLFGTSLGETQY

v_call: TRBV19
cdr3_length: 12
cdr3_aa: ASSGDRVNTEAF

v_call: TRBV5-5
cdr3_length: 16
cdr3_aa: ASSGGAVILGSPVLEY

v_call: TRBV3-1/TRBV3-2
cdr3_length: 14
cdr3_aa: ASSRATSGSSYEQY

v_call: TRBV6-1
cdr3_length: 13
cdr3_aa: ASSEQPSGANVLT

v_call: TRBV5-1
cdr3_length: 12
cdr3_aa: ASSSYGAAPGYT

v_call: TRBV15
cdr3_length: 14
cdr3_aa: ATSIPGTGINQPQH

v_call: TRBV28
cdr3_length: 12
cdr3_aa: ASSSIGGRGELF

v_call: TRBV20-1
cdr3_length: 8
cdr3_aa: SAVLNEQF

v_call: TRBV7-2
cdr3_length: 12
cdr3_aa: ASSIRDGPYEQY

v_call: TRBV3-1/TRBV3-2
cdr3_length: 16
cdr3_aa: ASSQECPGAETVSEQY

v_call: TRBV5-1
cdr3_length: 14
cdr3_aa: ASSLVTGTSGYGQY

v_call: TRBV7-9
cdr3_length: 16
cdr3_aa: ASSPRKGWPGVGETQY

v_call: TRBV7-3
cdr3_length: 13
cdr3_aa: ASSWTGAYTDTQY

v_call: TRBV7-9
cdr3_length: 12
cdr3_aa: ASSPNRGPYEQY

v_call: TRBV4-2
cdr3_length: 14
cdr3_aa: ASSQERSGGNYGYT

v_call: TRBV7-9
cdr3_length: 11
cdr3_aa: ATRRTSNYGYT

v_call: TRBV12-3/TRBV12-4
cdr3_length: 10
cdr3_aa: ASSLIGDTQY

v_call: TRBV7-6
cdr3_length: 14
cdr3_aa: ASSSWGQDNQETQY

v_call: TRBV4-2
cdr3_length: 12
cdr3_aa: ASTPQGADTEAF

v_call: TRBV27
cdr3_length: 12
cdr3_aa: ASSPGTLGLEAF

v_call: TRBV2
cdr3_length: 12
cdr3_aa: ASRRTGVSEKLF

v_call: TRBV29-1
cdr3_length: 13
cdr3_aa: SVAGQNNVNTEAF

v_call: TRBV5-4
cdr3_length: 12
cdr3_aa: ASSLADSSYEQY